What follows describes a single T cell receptor beta chain. This CDR3 comprises 15 residues. V dropped 2 bases and J dropped 3; count of bases not matched to a gene: 4. CDR1 and CDR2 from the germline V gene are MNHNS and SASEGT. The data are from a study of blood T cell repertoires in COVID-19. As handled by the study authors: Estimates of nucleated cell counts were drawn from the amplification of reference gene primers. Using immunoSEQ multiplex PCR, the repertoire was profiled, and TCRdb retains in-frame clones only, with some absent. V and J calls and clone size are as listed in that table; D and trimming were resolved from the DNA. The sample holds approximately 100,000 clones, roughly 92% seen once.

This receptor was identified in a man in his fifties with active COVID-19. Sequencing was performed on peripheral blood. The rearrangement joins TRBV6-1 to TRBJ2-7; 10 bases match TRBD2. The CDR3 loop reads CASSEQASGSYEQYF. The CDR3, as DNA: TGTGCCAGCAGTGAACAGGCTAGCGGGAGCTACGAGCAGTACTTC.